The source of this T cell receptor beta chain is a study of Graves' ophthalmopathy and Graves' hyperthyroidism. The CDR3 contains 15 residues. V was trimmed by 0 bases and J by 3 bases, leaving 11 bases between them. Germline V CDR1 and CDR2: MNHEY, SVGAGI. Investigators amplified TCR beta CDR3 regions from RNA transcripts. HTBI primers were employed in first-round RT-PCR, then a second-round multiplex PCR followed. TCRdb used MiXCR to reprocess the multiplex PCR reads, holding one entry per CDR3 protein. The sample lists roughly 610,000 distinct CDR3 sequences, about 24% occurring once. This clonotype was counted ten times or more.

V gene TRBV6-5 combines with J gene TRBJ1-1, with D perhaps TRBD1 (5 bases). The clonotype originates from a woman aged 18-35 years with stable Graves' hyperthyroidism. Some clones in this sample may be carry-over from other donors' samples. The sample consisted of peripheral blood. The CDR3 here is CASSYSGETDTEAFF. Here the CDR3 DNA reads TGTGCCAGCAGTTACTCGGGGGAAACGGACACTGAAGCTTTCTTT.